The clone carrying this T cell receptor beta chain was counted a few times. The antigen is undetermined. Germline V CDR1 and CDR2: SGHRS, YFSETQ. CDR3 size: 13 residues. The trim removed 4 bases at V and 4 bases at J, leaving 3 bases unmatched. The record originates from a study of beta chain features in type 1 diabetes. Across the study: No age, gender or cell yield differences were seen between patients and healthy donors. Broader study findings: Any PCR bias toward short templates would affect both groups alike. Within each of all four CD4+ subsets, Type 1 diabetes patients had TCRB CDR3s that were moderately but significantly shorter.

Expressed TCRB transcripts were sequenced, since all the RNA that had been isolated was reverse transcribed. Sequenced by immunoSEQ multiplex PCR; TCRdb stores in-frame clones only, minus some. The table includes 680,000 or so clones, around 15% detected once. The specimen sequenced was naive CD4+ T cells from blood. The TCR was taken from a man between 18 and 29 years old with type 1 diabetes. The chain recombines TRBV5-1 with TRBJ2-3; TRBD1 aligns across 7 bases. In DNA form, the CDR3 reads TGCGCCAGCAGCCGTACAGGGGCAGATACGCAGTATTTT. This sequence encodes CASSRTGADTQYF. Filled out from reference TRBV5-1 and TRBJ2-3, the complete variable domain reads KAGVTQTPRYLIKTRGQQVTLSCSPISGHRSVSWYQQTPGQGLQFLFEYFSETQRNKGNFPGRFSGRQFSNSRSEMNVSTLELGDSALYLCASSRTGADTQYFGPGTRLTVL.